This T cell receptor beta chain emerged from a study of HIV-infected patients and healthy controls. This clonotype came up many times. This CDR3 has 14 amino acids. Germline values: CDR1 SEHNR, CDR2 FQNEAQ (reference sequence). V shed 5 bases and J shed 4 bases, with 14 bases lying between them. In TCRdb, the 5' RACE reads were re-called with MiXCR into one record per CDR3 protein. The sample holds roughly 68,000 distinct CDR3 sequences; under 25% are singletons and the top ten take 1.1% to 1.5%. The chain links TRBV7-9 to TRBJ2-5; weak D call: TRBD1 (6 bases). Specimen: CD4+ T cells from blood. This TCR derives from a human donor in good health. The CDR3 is CASSGGHLGETQYF. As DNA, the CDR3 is TGTGCCAGCAGCGGGGGACATCTTGGAGAGACCCAGTACTTC.